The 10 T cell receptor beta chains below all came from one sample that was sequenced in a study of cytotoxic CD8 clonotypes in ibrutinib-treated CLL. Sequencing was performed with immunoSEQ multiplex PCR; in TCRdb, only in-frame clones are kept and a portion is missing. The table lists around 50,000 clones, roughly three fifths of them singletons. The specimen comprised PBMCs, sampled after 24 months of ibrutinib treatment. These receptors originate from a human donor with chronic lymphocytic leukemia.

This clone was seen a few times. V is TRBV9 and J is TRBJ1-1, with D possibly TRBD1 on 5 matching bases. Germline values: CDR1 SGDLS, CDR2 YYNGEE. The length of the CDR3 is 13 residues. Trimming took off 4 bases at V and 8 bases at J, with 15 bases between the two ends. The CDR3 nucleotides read TGTGCCAGCAGCCCTTGGGGCCCTCGGGAAGCTTTCTTT. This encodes CASSPWGPREAFF.

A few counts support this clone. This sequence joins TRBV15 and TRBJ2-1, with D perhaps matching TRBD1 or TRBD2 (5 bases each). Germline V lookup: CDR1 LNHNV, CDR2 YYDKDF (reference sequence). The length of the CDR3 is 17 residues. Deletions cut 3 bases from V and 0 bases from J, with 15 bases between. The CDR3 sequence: CATSRNGAGLSYNEQFF. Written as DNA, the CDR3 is TGTGCCACCAGCAGGAACGGGGCGGGCCTCTCCTACAATGAGCAGTTCTTC.

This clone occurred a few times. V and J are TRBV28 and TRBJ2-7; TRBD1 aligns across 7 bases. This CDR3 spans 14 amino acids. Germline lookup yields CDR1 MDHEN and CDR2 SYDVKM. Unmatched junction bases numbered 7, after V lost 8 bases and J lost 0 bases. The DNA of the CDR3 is TGTGCCAGCCCTTCGGGACAGTTCTCCTACGAGCAGTACGTC. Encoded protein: CASPSGQFSYEQYV.

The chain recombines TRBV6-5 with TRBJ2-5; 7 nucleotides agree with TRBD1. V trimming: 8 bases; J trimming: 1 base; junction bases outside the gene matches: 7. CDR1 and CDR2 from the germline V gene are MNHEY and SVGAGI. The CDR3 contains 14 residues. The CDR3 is CASPPAGGQETQYF. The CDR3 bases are TGTGCCAGCCCCCCGGCAGGGGGCCAAGAGACCCAGTACTTC.

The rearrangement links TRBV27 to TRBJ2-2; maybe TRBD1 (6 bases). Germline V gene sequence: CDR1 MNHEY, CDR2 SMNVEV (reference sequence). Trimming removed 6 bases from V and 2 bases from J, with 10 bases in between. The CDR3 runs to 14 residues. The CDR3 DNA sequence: TGTGCCAGCAGCCCGGGGACAAACACCGGGGAGCTGTTTTTT. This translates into CASSPGTNTGELFF.

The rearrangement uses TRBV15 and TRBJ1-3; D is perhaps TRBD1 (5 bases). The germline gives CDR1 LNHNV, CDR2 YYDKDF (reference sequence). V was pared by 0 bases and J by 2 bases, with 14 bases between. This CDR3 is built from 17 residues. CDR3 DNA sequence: TGTGCCACCAGCAGAGATCATGGGACCTTTGCTGGAAACACCATATATTTT. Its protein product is CATSRDHGTFAGNTIYF. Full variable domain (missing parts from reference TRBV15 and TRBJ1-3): DAMVIQNPRYQVTQFGKPVTLSCSQTLNHNVMYWYQQKSSQAPKLLFHYYDKDFNNEADTPDNFQSRRPNTSFCFLDIRSPGLGDTAMYLCATSRDHGTFAGNTIYFGEGSWLTVV.

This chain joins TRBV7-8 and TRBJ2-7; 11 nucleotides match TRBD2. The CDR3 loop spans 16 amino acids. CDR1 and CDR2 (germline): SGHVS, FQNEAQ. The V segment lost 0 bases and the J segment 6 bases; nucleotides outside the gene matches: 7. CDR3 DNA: TGTGCCAGCAGCTTAGCGCTGGGACTAGCGGCCTCCGAGCAGTACTTC. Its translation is CASSLALGLAASEQYF.

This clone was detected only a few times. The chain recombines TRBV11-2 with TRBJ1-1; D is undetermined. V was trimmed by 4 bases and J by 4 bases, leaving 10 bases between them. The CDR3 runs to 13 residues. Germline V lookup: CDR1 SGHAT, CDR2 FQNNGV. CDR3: CASSSPVFTEAFF. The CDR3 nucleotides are TGTGCCAGCAGCTCCCCAGTATTCACTGAAGCTTTCTTT.

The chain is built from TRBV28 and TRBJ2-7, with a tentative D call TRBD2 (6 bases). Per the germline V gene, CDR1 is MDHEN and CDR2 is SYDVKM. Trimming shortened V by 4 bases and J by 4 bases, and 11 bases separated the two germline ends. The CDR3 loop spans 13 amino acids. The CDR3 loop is CASSSRGMYEQYV. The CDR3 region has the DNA TGTGCCAGCAGTTCCCGGGGGATGTACGAGCAGTACGTC.

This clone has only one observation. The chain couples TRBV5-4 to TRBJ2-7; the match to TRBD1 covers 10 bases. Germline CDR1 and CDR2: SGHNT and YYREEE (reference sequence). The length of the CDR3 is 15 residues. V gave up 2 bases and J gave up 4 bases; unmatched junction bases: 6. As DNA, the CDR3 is TGTGCCAGCAGCTTCGACAGGGGGCACGTTTACGAGCAGTACTTC. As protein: CASSFDRGHVYEQYF.